The 20 T cell receptor beta chains given below trace back to one sample, sequenced in a study of graft-versus-host responses after intestinal transplantation. TCRdb's table, derived via immunoSEQ multiplex PCR, lists solely in-frame clones and lacks some. This sample yields about 12,000 clones, of which roughly a third are seen a single time; about 3.2% belongs to the top ten. Responder cells labeled with CFSE (around 200,000) were co-plated with irradiated stimulator cells labeled with violet dye (around 200,000). Material: alloreactive CD8+ T cells from a mixed lymphocyte reaction culture, obtained before intestinal transplant. Subset given: CFSE-low proliferating T cells sorted from roughly six-day pre-transplant mixed lymphocyte reaction (GvH or HvG direction). The receptor source for this set is a human patient who received an intestinal transplant.

This clone was detected a few times. The chain recombines TRBV7-2 with TRBJ1-1; the match to TRBD1 covers 8 bases. V dropped 2 bases and J dropped 6; count of bases not matched to a gene: 5. Germline V gives CDR1 SGHTA, CDR2 FQGNSA. The CDR3 spans 14 residues. The CDR3 here is CASSLLGQGSEAFF. CDR3 in DNA: TGTGCCAGCAGCTTATTAGGACAGGGCTCTGAAGCTTTCTTT.

The rearrangement uses TRBV9 and TRBJ2-5, with 12 bases matching TRBD2. CDR3 length: 15 amino acids. V lost 2 bases and J lost 10; bases outside the gene matches: 9. CDR1 is SGDLS, CDR2 YYNGEE, per germline. The CDR3 coding sequence is TGTGCCAGCAGCGTGGGACTAGCGGGCGCCGCTTACCAGTACTTC. Translated, it gives CASSVGLAGAAYQYF.

The chain is built from TRBV6-5 and TRBJ2-2; D is ambiguous. Trimming left V 2 bases short and J 5 bases short, with 6 bases between. The germline V gene has CDR1 MNHEY and CDR2 SVGAGI. The CDR3 is 13 residues long. CDR3 coding DNA: TGTGCCAGCAGTTACACGTTGACCGGGGAGCTGTTTTTT. It codes for CASSYTLTGELFF.

In the case of this clone: Other DNA variants within this sample encode the same CDR3. The chain has TRBV27 and TRBJ1-1; D remains ambiguous. The CDR3 is made up of 13 amino acids. Germline V gives CDR1 MNHEY, CDR2 SMNVEV (reference sequence). Trimming took off 7 bases at V and 11 bases at J, with 20 bases between the two ends. The CDR3 sequence is CASNDKGPREAFF. The CDR3 bases are TGTGCCAGCAACGACAAAGGTCCCAGAGAGGCTTTCTTT.

A few counts support this clone. The chain combines TRBV6-1 with TRBJ2-7; D may correspond to TRBD1 or TRBD2 (5 bases each). The CDR3 is made up of 15 amino acids. Germline lookup yields CDR1 MNHNS and CDR2 SASEGT. V lost 1 base and J lost 0, with 10 bases in between. This CDR3 reads CASSEGWDPSYEQYF. Here the CDR3 DNA reads TGTGCCAGCAGTGAAGGGTGGGACCCCTCCTACGAGCAGTACTTC.

This clone showed up just a few times. The V and J genes are TRBV9 and TRBJ2-1, with TRBD2 matching 12 bases. Germline CDR1 and CDR2: SGDLS and YYNGEE. V lost 4 bases to trimming and J lost 8 bases; unmatched junction nucleotides: 4. This CDR3 is 14 amino acids long. CDR3 coding DNA: TGTGCCAGCAGCCCAGGACTAGCGGGATATGAGCAGTTCTTC. This gives the protein CASSPGLAGYEQFF.

The rearrangement joins TRBV6-6 to TRBJ2-1, with 7 positions matching TRBD2. V gave up 5 bases and J gave up 4 bases; unmatched junction bases: 11. The CDR3 runs 16 residues. The germline V gene has CDR1 MNHNY and CDR2 SVGAGI (reference sequence). CDR3 sequence: CASSPLSGIAYNEQFF. The DNA for the CDR3 is TGTGCCAGCAGTCCTCTGAGCGGGATAGCATACAATGAGCAGTTCTTC.

This clone was seen more than once but under ten times. A junction end diverges from the germline sequence, so it may reflect a read error. The rearrangement joins TRBV5-1 to TRBJ1-1; TRBD1 matches at 7 bases. The CDR3 has 12 residues. CDR1 is SGHRS, CDR2 YFSETQ, per germline. The CDR3 here is CASSLGTVQAFF. The CDR3 DNA reads as TGTGCCAGCAGCTTGGGGACAGTTCAAGCTTTCTTT. The full variable domain, with the rest looked up from reference TRBV5-1 and TRBJ1-1, is KAGVTQTPRYLIKTRGQQVTLSCSPISGHRSVSWYQQTPGQGLQFLFEYFSETQRNKGNFPGRFSGRQFSNSRSEMNVSTLELGDSALYLCASSLGTVQAFFGQGTRLTVV.

This clone came up a few times. The chain uses TRBV27 and TRBJ2-7; 10 positions match TRBD1. Unmatched junction bases numbered 5, after V lost 4 bases and J lost 2 bases. The CDR3 is made up of 15 amino acids. Germline V CDR1 and CDR2: MNHEY, SMNVEV (reference sequence). CDR3 nucleotides: TGTGCCAGCAGTTACCCGGGACAGGGGACCTACGAGCAGTACTTC. Amino acids: CASSYPGQGTYEQYF.

The V gene is TRBV30, the J gene TRBJ1-5; D not certain. The CDR3 has 15 residues. CDR1 GTSNPN and CDR2 SVGIG come from the germline V gene (reference sequence). Trimming removed 0 bases at V and 1 base at J, with 10 bases between. Here the CDR3 DNA reads TGTGCCTGGAGTGTAATAGGAGGGAGCAATCAGCCCCAGCATTTT. It yields the protein CAWSVIGGSNQPQHF.

This clone appeared a few times. The V call is TRBV29-1, the J call TRBJ2-7; 10 bases map to TRBD1. The J segment lost 5 bases and the V segment lost 4 bases, leaving 8 bases of the junction unmatched. The CDR3 runs to 14 residues. From germline, CDR1 is SQVTM and CDR2 ANQGSEA. The CDR3 sequence: CSVVGDRGQNEQYF. The CDR3 bases are TGCAGCGTTGTAGGGGACAGGGGTCAGAACGAGCAGTACTTC.

This clone was seen a handful of times. V usage is TRBV7-9 and J usage is TRBJ2-7; D is unresolved. CDR3 length: 13 residues. Between the trimmed V and J ends, which lost 0 bases and 4 bases, there was a span of 7 bases. Germline CDR1 and CDR2: SEHNR and FQNEAQ (reference sequence). CDR3 nucleotides: TGTGCCAGCAGCTTAGCGGACGGGTACGAGCAGTACTTC. It codes for CASSLADGYEQYF. Using reference TRBV7-9 and TRBJ2-7 for the parts outside the CDR3, the full variable domain is DTGVSQNPRHKITKRGQNVTFRCDPISEHNRLYWYRQTLGQGPEFLTYFQNEAQLEKSRLLSDRFSAERPKGSFSTLEIQRTEQGDSAMYLCASSLADGYEQYFGPGTRLTVT.

This clone has a handful of counts. This could be a read error, since a much larger clone is one nucleotide away. The sample carries other DNA sequences with the same CDR3. The genes are TRBV27 and TRBJ2-7; D may be TRBD2 (5 bases). The CDR3 extends over 13 amino acids. Germline assignment: CDR1 MNHEY and CDR2 SMNVEV (reference sequence). CDR3: CASSLGLQYEQYF. CDR3 nucleotide sequence: TGTGCCAGTAGTTTAGGACTCCAATACGAGCAGTACTTC.

V is TRBV21-1 and J is TRBJ2-1; no check of the table's D call, TRBD2, against the DNA was made. TRBV21-1 is a known pseudogene. The CDR3 is 22 amino acids. DNA of the CDR3: TGTGCCAGCAGCAAAGAAATACCGGGACTAGCGGGAGTTTTGAGGGGGTACAATGAGCAGTTCTTC. Translated, it gives CASSKEIPGLAGVLRGYNEQFF.

This chain links TRBV6-6 with TRBJ2-7; D is possibly TRBD1 or TRBD2 (5 bases each). Between the trimmed V and J ends, which lost 5 bases and 2 bases, there was a span of 10 bases. This CDR3 region has 13 residues. Germline lookup yields CDR1 MNHNY and CDR2 SVGAGI (reference sequence). The CDR3 nucleotides are TGTGCCAGCAGTCCACTGGGACCCTACGAGCAGTACTTC. It translates to CASSPLGPYEQYF.

This clone was observed a few times. The gene calls are TRBV5-8 and TRBJ2-5, with 11 bases identical to TRBD2. Germline lookup yields CDR1 SGHTS and CDR2 YDEGEE. CDR3 length equals 16 residues. Trimming at V came to 5 bases and at J to 0 bases, leaving 6 bases not matched to a gene. CDR3: CASSSGTSGYQETQYF. The CDR3 DNA reads TGTGCCAGCAGTTCTGGGACTAGCGGTTACCAAGAGACCCAGTACTTC.

There are a few counts of this clone. V usage is TRBV9 and J usage is TRBJ2-1; 7 bases align to TRBD1. The V and J ends lost 0 bases and 4 bases, in that order; junction bases with no gene match: 4. This CDR3 has 15 residues. Per germline, CDR1 SGDLS and CDR2 YYNGEE. This CDR3 reads CASSVAGTDYNEQFF. Written as DNA, the CDR3 is TGTGCCAGCAGCGTAGCCGGGACAGATTACAATGAGCAGTTCTTC.

In this sample, this clone turned up a few times. V is TRBV6-1 and J is TRBJ2-1, with a tentative D call TRBD2 (5 bases). The V gene lost 10 bases and the J gene lost 4 bases, with 17 bases spanning the gap. CDR3 size: 14 residues. From germline, CDR1 is MNHNS and CDR2 SASEGT. CDR3 in amino acids: CATSVLSGYNEQFF. The DNA for the CDR3 is TGTGCCACCTCAGTACTGTCGGGGTACAATGAGCAGTTCTTC.

The table lists this clone with a few counts. The V call is TRBV5-8, the J call TRBJ2-7; the D is unclear. V was pared by 1 base and J by 2 bases, with 10 bases between. Looked up from germline, CDR1 is SGHTS and CDR2 is YDEGEE. The CDR3 spans 14 residues. The CDR3 region is CASSLRRNPYEQYF. In nucleotides, the CDR3 is TGTGCCAGCAGCTTGAGGCGGAACCCCTACGAGCAGTACTTC.

This clone turned up a few times. The V gene is TRBV27, the J gene TRBJ2-1; the D gene could be TRBD1 or TRBD2 (5 bases each). CDR3 length: 12 residues. V lost 5 bases, J lost 7 bases, and 9 bases lay in between. Germline assignment: CDR1 MNHEY and CDR2 SMNVEV (reference sequence). The CDR3 loop reads CASSGGRNEQFF. DNA for the CDR3: TGTGCCAGCAGTGGGGGAAGGAATGAGCAGTTCTTC.